This T cell receptor beta chain was sequenced for a study of cytomegalovirus exposure and HLA in healthy donors. This clone came up once. CDR1 is SGDLS and CDR2 is YYNGEE in the germline V gene. The CDR3 extends over 16 amino acids. The V gene lost 0 bases and the J gene lost 0 bases, with 10 bases spanning the gap. 60 Vbeta and 13 Jbeta primers were used in PCR. Sequencing was performed with immunoSEQ multiplex PCR; in TCRdb, only in-frame clones are kept and a portion is missing. The sample shows roughly 95,000 clones, 76% of them seen only once. The sequence came from a man under 40 in good health and CMV-seropositive. The chain links TRBV9 to TRBJ2-1; D not certain. Sequenced material: PBMCs. The CDR3 reads CASSVATRPSYNEQFF. The CDR3 nucleotides read TGTGCCAGCAGCGTAGCTACGCGGCCCTCCTACAATGAGCAGTTCTTC.